These 5 T cell receptor beta chains came from one sample sequenced in a study of response to subunit inactivated influenza vaccine. TCRdb re-analysed the RT-PCR reads in MiXCR, keeping a single row per CDR3 protein. The sample lists some 520,000 distinct CDR3 sequences, approximately 16% seen once, with approximately 3% in the top ten. This specimen consisted of CD4+ T cells sorted from PBMCs, obtained around 2 years after vaccination. The source of these receptors is a man aged 45 to 75 who received an inactivated influenza vaccine.

V and J are TRBV20-1 and TRBJ2-2; D is ambiguous. Trimming removed 2 bases at V and 5 bases at J, with 3 bases between. The CDR3 is made up of 11 amino acids. Germline V gene lookup returns CDR1 DFQATT and CDR2 SNEGSKA (reference sequence). CDR3 in DNA: TGCAGTGCTAGAAAAACCGGGGAGCTGTTTTTT. It specifies CSARKTGELFF.

At least ten counts were recorded for this clonotype. In DNA form, the CDR3 reads TGTGCCAGCAGCTGGGGGGACACTGAAGCTTTCTTT. Amino acid sequence: CASSWGDTEAFF. This chain links TRBV6-6 with TRBJ1-1; D perhaps matches TRBD1 (5 bases). The CDR3 spans 12 residues. Trimming took off 6 bases at V and 3 bases at J, with 8 bases between the two ends. Germline lookup yields CDR1 MNHNY and CDR2 SVGAGI (reference sequence).

This clonotype has a handful of counts. The rearrangement joins TRBV20-1 to TRBJ2-7; 7 nucleotides agree with TRBD1. The CDR3 is 17 amino acids. After removal of 3 bases from V and 1 base from J, the junction contained 15 bases not matched to a gene. Looked up from germline, CDR1 is DFQATT and CDR2 is SNEGSKA (reference sequence). CDR3 DNA sequence: TGCAGTGCTAGGACCTTCCAACCGGGACAGAAATCCTACGAGCAGTACTTC. Encoded protein: CSARTFQPGQKSYEQYF.

The genes are TRBV9 and TRBJ2-7; TRBD2 agrees at 8 bases. The CDR3 length is 15 residues. Looked up from germline, CDR1 is SGDLS and CDR2 is YYNGEE. V lost 1 base, J lost 3 bases, and 6 bases stayed unmatched. In DNA, the CDR3 is TGTGCCAGCAGCGTATCCGGGAGGGCCGGCTACGAGCAGTACTTC. Encoded protein: CASSVSGRAGYEQYF.

V gene TRBV12-3 or TRBV12-4 combines with J gene TRBJ1-2; D remains unclear. V was trimmed by 5 bases and J by 6 bases, leaving 7 bases between them. The CDR3 totals 11 residues. The CDR3 DNA follows: TGTGCCAGCAGTGGTCGAGATGGCTACACCTTC. Residues: CASSGRDGYTF.